The sequence of this T cell receptor beta chain was determined in a study of metastatic and nonmetastatic thyroid tumors. This clone was seen a few times. None of the patients had undergone any treatment ahead of thyroid surgery. Original processing notes: The study took CDR3 differences across clinicopathological groups and made a distant-metastasis classifier for papillary thyroid cancer from them. Using MiXCR, TCRdb re-called clones from the PCR reads. What appears here as the V and J calls and clone size reflects TCRdb's work, not the paper's. The sample records some 90,000 clones, approximately 9% being singletons. The CDR3 totals 14 residues. From germline, CDR1 is GTSNPN and CDR2 SVGIG (reference sequence). V was cut by 1 base and J by 0 bases, with 8 bases left in between.

This sequence was found in a female donor with papillary thyroid cancer or a benign thyroid nodule (not recorded which). Some clones in this sample may be carry-over from other donors' samples. Sequenced material: blood. V usage is TRBV30 and J usage is TRBJ2-3; D is perhaps TRBD1 (6 bases). The CDR3 DNA is TGTGCCTGGAGTGGGGACACTAGCACAGATACGCAGTATTTT. Translated, it gives CAWSGDTSTDTQYF.